Below, 5 T cell receptor beta chains from the same sample are listed, as sequenced in a study of T cell repertoires in cytomegalovirus infection. TCRdb itself ran the reads through MiXCR, one entry per CDR3 protein. The sample holds roughly 230,000 distinct CDR3 sequences, 15% to 20% seen once. Sequencing was done on a sample of CD8+ T cells from PBMCs. Receptors were obtained from a human donor in good health (CMV status not recorded). Some clones in this sample may be carry-over from other donors' samples.

This sequence joins TRBV20-1 and TRBJ2-7; 7 nucleotides line up with TRBD2. V was pared by 5 bases and J by 0 bases, with 7 bases of the junction left unmatched. Germline CDR1 and CDR2: DFQATT and SNEGSKA (reference sequence). This CDR3 has 14 residues. CDR3 in DNA: TGCAGTGCTCCCCGGGACTACTACTCCTACGAGCAGTACTTC. Translated, it gives CSAPRDYYSYEQYF.

This clonotype was counted ten times or more. This chain links TRBV28 with TRBJ2-7; D not certain. Germline assignment: CDR1 MDHEN and CDR2 SYDVKM. The CDR3 totals 12 residues. The ends were cut back, 6 bases at V and 3 bases at J, with 9 bases in the middle. CDR3 residues: CASSRTIYEQYF. The CDR3 nucleotides read TGTGCCAGCAGCAGAACAATCTACGAGCAGTACTTC.

The genes are TRBV10-2 and TRBJ1-2; D not resolved. Germline CDR1 WSHSY, CDR2 SAAADI. The V gene lost 3 bases and the J gene lost 4 bases, with 6 bases spanning the gap. This CDR3 region has 12 residues. The DNA for the CDR3 is TGCGCCAGCAGTGACAACGGCTATGGCTACACCTTC. The encoded protein is CASSDNGYGYTF.

The table lists this clonotype with a few counts. The chain links TRBV28 to TRBJ2-1, with 12 bases aligning to TRBD2. With V trimmed by 6 bases and J by 2 bases, 14 bases remained unmatched. CDR1 and CDR2 from the germline V gene are MDHEN and SYDVKM. This CDR3 comprises 19 residues. The CDR3 DNA follows: TGTGCCAGCAGGTTACTAGCGGGGGGAGCAAACCCTACCTACAATGAGCAGTTCTTC. Its protein is CASRLLAGGANPTYNEQFF.

This clonotype appeared a few times. This chain joins TRBV7-6 and TRBJ1-1; TRBD1 is a possible D gene (6 bases). The CDR3 has 14 residues. Germline-derived CDR1 and CDR2 are SGHVS and FNYEAQ. The V end was cut by 7 bases, the J end by 7 bases, with 19 bases between. CDR3 region: CASILFPGHNEAFF. Here the CDR3 DNA reads TGTGCCAGCATCCTCTTCCCGGGACACAATGAAGCTTTCTTT.